The clone carrying this T cell receptor (beta chain) was observed many times. The antigen remains undetermined. This entry comes from a study of human T cells and chemical hapten exposure. Study-wide context: Chiefly female patients presented with alopecia areata, totalis or universalis. Study observations and caveats: Significantly more large CDR3 similarity clusters arose among expanded TCRs than among controls. High-frequency TCRs, those above 1 in 1000, stayed the same after DPC sensitization.

Time point here: pre-sensitization, week 0. Specified treatment: therapeutic diphenylcyclopropenone sensitization with weekly scalp DPC. Total RNA was isolated from whole blood that had not been fractionated. From the RACE reads, TCRdb called clonotypes with MiXCR, one entry per CDR3 protein. Of roughly 38,000 distinct CDR3 sequences listed, around 12% are singletons. From germline, CDR1 is MGHDK and CDR2 SYGVNS. V was cut by 3 bases and J by 4 bases, with 14 bases left in between. This CDR3 is 15 amino acids long. This material consisted of whole blood, taken in connection with sensitization to the hapten diphenylcyclopropenone (DPC). This chain joins TRBV25-1 and TRBJ2-3, with D possibly being TRBD2 (6 bases). The TCR was taken from a woman aged 40-49 years with alopecia areata. Some clones in this sample may be carry-over from other donors' samples. CDR3 nucleotide sequence: TGTGCCAGCAGTGATTCGCGGAGGGTGTCAGATACGCAGTATTTT. Its protein product is CASSDSRRVSDTQYF.